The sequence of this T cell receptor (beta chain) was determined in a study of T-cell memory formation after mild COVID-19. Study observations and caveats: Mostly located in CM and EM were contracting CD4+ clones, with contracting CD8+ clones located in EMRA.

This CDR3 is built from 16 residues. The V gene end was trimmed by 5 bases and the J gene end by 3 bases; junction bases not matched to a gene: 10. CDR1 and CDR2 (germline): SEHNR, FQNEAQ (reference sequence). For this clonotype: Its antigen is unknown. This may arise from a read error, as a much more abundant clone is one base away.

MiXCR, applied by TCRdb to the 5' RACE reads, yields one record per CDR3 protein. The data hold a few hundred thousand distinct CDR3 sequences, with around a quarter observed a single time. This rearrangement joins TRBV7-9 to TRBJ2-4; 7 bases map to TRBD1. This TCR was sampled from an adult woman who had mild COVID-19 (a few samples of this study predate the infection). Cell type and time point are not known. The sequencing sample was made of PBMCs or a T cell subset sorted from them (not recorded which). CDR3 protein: CASSPGSGGDKNIQYF. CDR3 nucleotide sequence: TGTGCCAGCAGCCCAGGGTCAGGGGGTGACAAAAACATTCAGTACTTC.